This TCR beta chain stems from a study of breast tumors, draining lymph nodes, adjacent tissues. Points from the study as a whole: Luminal-like breast cancer showed significantly higher tumor–nontumor repertoire similarity than basal-like. Tumors had less TCR diversity than lymph nodes, more than nontumor tissue.

MiXCR, applied by TCRdb to the multiplex PCR reads, yields one record per CDR3 protein. The sample shows fewer than 25,000 distinct CDR3 sequences, roughly two fifths of them seen only once. Turning to this clonotype: Its matching antigen is unknown.

The ends lost 1 base at V and 5 bases at J; junction bases unmatched: 8. This CDR3 region has 15 residues. CDR1 and CDR2 (germline): LNHNV, YYDKDF (reference sequence). The sample consisted of breast tumor tissue. The receptor was derived from a female donor with breast cancer. Some clones in this sample may be carry-over from other donors' samples. V usage is TRBV15 and J usage is TRBJ2-7, with 7 bases identical to TRBD1. CDR3 sequence: CATSRGGQAGHEQYF. The CDR3 DNA is TGTGCCACCAGCAGAGGTGGACAGGCCGGACACGAGCAGTACTTC.